A selection of T cell receptor beta chains follows, all from one sample in a study of OX40 agonist ivuxolimab in advanced cancers. Sequencing used immunoSEQ multiplex PCR; TCRdb keeps in-frame clones, though not all of them. The table includes tens of thousands of clones, 80% to 90% detected once. Sequences were derived from CD4+ or CD8+ T cells sorted from blood, sampled in a trial of the OX40 agonist ivuxolimab. The source is an adult with an advanced solid tumor such as melanoma, head and neck, liver or kidney cancer. CDR3s include the opening cysteine and the closing phenylalanine or tryptophan. The D gene is left open where the match is weak. Expanded clones get a size class; other rows say once, few or many, or leave the size out.

cdr3_nt cdr3_aa j_call clone_size cdr3_length d_call v_call
TGCGCCAGCAGTGAAACAGATACGCAGTATTTT CASSETDTQYF TRBJ2-3 NA 11 NA TRBV10-2
TGTGCCAGCGGTACTGGGGTGGGCACTGAAGCTTTCTTT CASGTGVGTEAFF TRBJ1-1 NA 13 NA TRBV13
TGTGCTAGCAGCCACGGGACAGGGGAATACAATGAGCAGTTCTTC CASSHGTGEYNEQFF TRBJ2-1 NA 15 TRBD1 TRBV7-7
TGTGCCAGCAGTTTTCCAGACCCCTACGAGCAGTACTTC CASSFPDPYEQYF TRBJ2-7 NA 13 NA TRBV27
TGTGCCACCTCGGCAGGGATTCCCTACGAGCAGTACTTC CATSAGIPYEQYF TRBJ2-7 NA 13 NA TRBV11-2
TGTGCCAGCAGCTCGACTAGTACCCAAGAGACCCAGTACTTC CASSSTSTQETQYF TRBJ2-5 NA 14 NA TRBV7-9
TGTGCCAGCAGTGACGGACAGGGGGCTTCACAGCCCCAGCATTTT CASSDGQGASQPQHF TRBJ1-5 NA 15 TRBD1 TRBV6-1
TGTGCCAGCAGCTCGACCGGGAACACTGAAGCTTTCTTT CASSSTGNTEAFF TRBJ1-1 NA 13 NA TRBV7-9
TGTGCCAGCAGCTTAGATCACGGGACACAGAACACCGGGGAGCTGTTTTTT CASSLDHGTQNTGELFF TRBJ2-2 NA 17 NA TRBV11-3
TGTGCCAGTAGTATTACTGGGAAGGGGTACGAGCAGTACTTC CASSITGKGYEQYF TRBJ2-7 NA 14 NA TRBV19
TGTGCCAGCAGCTTGGTCTCTAGCGGGAGCGAAAATGAGCAGTTCTTC CASSLVSSGSENEQFF TRBJ2-1 NA 16 TRBD2 TRBV5-5
TGTGCCAGTAGTATAGTACAGGGACGGGAGACCCAGTACTTC CASSIVQGRETQYF TRBJ2-5 NA 14 NA TRBV19
TGTGCCAGCAGCACCTGGACAGATACGCAGTATTTT CASSTWTDTQYF TRBJ2-3 NA 12 NA TRBV13
TGTGCCAGCAGTGACCGCACCGGGGAGCTGTTTTTT CASSDRTGELFF TRBJ2-2 NA 12 NA TRBV2
TGCGCCAGCAGCGACCGCGGGGGGGGGCTCTATGGCTACACCTTC CASSDRGGGLYGYTF TRBJ1-2 NA 15 NA TRBV4-1
TGTGCCAGCATCATCAGACTAGCGTACAATGAGCAGTTCTTC CASIIRLAYNEQFF TRBJ2-1 NA 14 TRBD2 TRBV7-2
TGTGCCAGCAGTGTCACCGGGACTCACTCCTACGAGCAGTACTTC CASSVTGTHSYEQYF TRBJ2-7 NA 15 NA TRBV27
TGTGCCTGGAGTTCATCAGGGGGAAGCACAGATACGCAGTATTTT CAWSSSGGSTDTQYF TRBJ2-3 NA 15 TRBD1 TRBV30
TGTGCCAGCAGCGTGGGCAGCGAAGCTTTCTTT CASSVGSEAFF TRBJ1-1 once 11 NA TRBV9
TGTGCCAGCAGCTTAGGGGGCTACTACGAGCAGTACTTC CASSLGGYYEQYF TRBJ2-7 NA 13 NA TRBV7-9
TGTGCCAGCAGGGCAGGGTTTAGTCAGCCCCAGCATTTT CASRAGFSQPQHF TRBJ1-5 NA 13 NA TRBV28
TGTGCCAGCAGCTTAGAACAGGGGGCGAACACAGATACGCAGTATTTT CASSLEQGANTDTQYF TRBJ2-3 NA 16 TRBD1 TRBV7-8
TGTGCCAGCAGCTTAGTGGCGGTCCCCAATGAGCAGTTCTTC CASSLVAVPNEQFF TRBJ2-1 NA 14 NA TRBV11-2
TGCAGCGCATGGCCCACTGAAGCTTTCTTT CSAWPTEAFF TRBJ1-1 once 10 NA TRBV29-1
TGTGCCAGCAGCTTCAGTGACACCGGGGAGCTGTTTTTT CASSFSDTGELFF TRBJ2-2 NA 13 NA TRBV5-5
TGTGCCAGCAGCCGCGAACAGGGGGCGCAAGGCTACACCTTC CASSREQGAQGYTF TRBJ1-2 NA 14 TRBD1 TRBV6-1
TGCGCCAGCAGCCTGCGACTAGCCTCCAAAGAGACCCAGTACTTC CASSLRLASKETQYF TRBJ2-5 NA 15 TRBD2 TRBV4-1
TGCGCCAGCAGTGGGGCCGGTTACACTGAAGCTTTCTTT CASSGAGYTEAFF TRBJ1-1 few 13 NA TRBV10-2
TGCAGCGCAACCGGGACTGTATACTACGAGCAGTACTTC CSATGTVYYEQYF TRBJ2-7 NA 13 NA TRBV29-1
TGTGCCAGCACCCTAGCGGGAGATTTACAAGAGACCCAGTACTTC CASTLAGDLQETQYF TRBJ2-5 NA 15 TRBD2 TRBV9
TGTGCCAGCAGTGCACTAGGGGGCGTAGTTGGCTACACCTTC CASSALGGVVGYTF TRBJ1-2 once 14 TRBD1 TRBV2